This T cell receptor beta chain was sequenced for a study of blood T cells in healthy people across ages. Germline CDR1 is SGHTA and CDR2 is FQGNSA. The CDR3 spans 14 residues. The germline V and J ends were trimmed by 3 bases and 2 bases, with 11 bases remaining between them. PBMCs were isolated at a quantity of at least 6 million per sample. The use of a sample-barcoded 5' primer and a J-beta primer mix characterized a second PCR of about 7 to 12 cycles. Each cDNA molecule was tagged by a template-switch adaptor with 12 random nucleotides. TCRdb re-analysed the 5' RACE reads in MiXCR, keeping a single row per CDR3 protein. This repertoire shows roughly 700,000 distinct CDR3 sequences, approximately 31% found once; its top ten account for approximately 15%.

The sequence derives from a woman of 80 years or more in good health. The chain employs TRBV7-2 and TRBJ2-7; D not resolved. Material for sequencing was blood. As DNA, the CDR3 is TGTGCCAGCAGCTTTACCTTTACCACCTACGAGCAGTACTTC. This encodes CASSFTFTTYEQYF.